A single sample is the source of the 22 T cell receptor beta chains below, sequenced in a study of CD8+CD57+ T cells in acquired aplastic anemia. According to the study, genomic DNA was the template for TCR beta VDJ and CDR3 profiling. TCRdb analysed the reads with MiXCR anew, one entry per CDR3 protein. The data show 150,000 to 200,000 distinct CDR3 sequences, 40% to 55% seen once. Sequenced input: sorted CD4+, CD8+, or CD8+CD57+ T cells (not recorded which) from PBMCs. These TCRs come from a human donor in good health.

Note on this clonotype: A much larger clone differs by one base, so this may be a read error. Given the absence of the conserved phenylalanine or tryptophan at the CDR3 end, a read error is likely. The chain couples TRBV14 to TRBJ1-1; possibly TRBD1 for D (6 bases). The CDR3 length is 13 residues. In germline, CDR1 is SGHDN, CDR2 FVKESK. Trimming stripped 5 bases from V and 3 bases from J, with 10 bases between. CDR3 in amino acids: CASSLQGYTEAFC. The CDR3, as DNA: TGTGCCAGCAGCTTACAGGGATACACTGAAGCTTTCTGT.

The genes are TRBV29-1 and TRBJ2-7; TRBD2 matches 11 bases. With V trimmed by 4 bases and J by 6 bases, 8 bases remained unmatched. The CDR3 has 14 amino acids. Germline CDR1 and CDR2: SQVTM and ANQGSEA. The CDR3 is CSVAIAGGSSEQYF. CDR3 coding DNA: TGCAGCGTTGCAATAGCGGGGGGGTCAAGCGAGCAGTACTTC.

J is TRBJ2-1 and V is TRBV29-1; possibly TRBD1 for D (5 bases). There are 15 residues in the CDR3. Trimming stripped 4 bases from V and 5 bases from J, with 18 bases between. Germline V CDR1 and CDR2: SQVTM, ANQGSEA. CDR3 loop: CSVVPNGHFNNEQFF. The CDR3 region has the DNA TGCAGCGTTGTGCCCAATGGACATTTTAACAATGAGCAGTTCTTC.

This chain uses TRBV9 with TRBJ2-3; a weak D match, TRBD2 (7 bases). Germline V gene lookup returns CDR1 SGDLS and CDR2 YYNGEE. Between the trimmed V and J ends, which lost 0 bases and 5 bases, there was a span of 16 bases. This CDR3 is 16 amino acids long. CDR3 residues: CASSVGRGAQVDTQYF. The CDR3 DNA sequence: TGTGCCAGCAGCGTAGGTCGGGGGGCCCAGGTAGATACGCAGTATTTT.

This clonotype was counted many times. The chain links TRBV7-3 to TRBJ1-2, with 9 bases lining up with TRBD1. The V and J ends lost 1 base and 10 bases, in that order; junction bases with no gene match: 10. There are 15 residues in the CDR3. Germline V gene sequence: CDR1 SGHTA, CDR2 FQGTGA. The CDR3 bases are TGTGCCAGCAGCTTAAACCCGGGACAGGGAGGTGACTACACCTTC. It yields the protein CASSLNPGQGGDYTF.

The chain joins TRBV6-1 to TRBJ1-2; D gene ambiguous. This CDR3 spans 12 amino acids. The germline V and J ends were trimmed by 8 bases and 2 bases, with 9 bases remaining between them. The germline gives CDR1 MNHNS, CDR2 SASEGT. The CDR3 DNA reads as TGTGCCAGCTCGGCGGTAAACTATGGCTACACCTTC. Protein product: CASSAVNYGYTF.

This clonotype has at least ten counts. This chain uses TRBV7-2 with TRBJ2-3; 7 positions match TRBD2. Trimming removed 2 bases from V and 4 bases from J; junction bases left unmatched: 3. Germline V gene lookup returns CDR1 SGHTA and CDR2 FQGNSA. There are 14 residues in the CDR3. The CDR3 coding sequence is TGTGCCAGCAGCTTATTGGCGGGAGCAGATACGCAGTATTTT. Translation gives CASSLLAGADTQYF.

This clonotype was detected many times. This rearrangement joins TRBV28 to TRBJ2-7; D assignment may be TRBD1 or TRBD2 (5 bases each). The CDR3 runs 12 residues. The germline V gene has CDR1 MDHEN and CDR2 SYDVKM. V lost 5 bases, J lost 0 bases, and 5 bases lay in between. The chain's CDR3 is CASSGGSYEQYF. DNA for the CDR3: TGTGCCAGCAGTGGGGGCTCCTACGAGCAGTACTTC.

About this clonotype: With a much larger clone just one base away, this may be a read error. J is TRBJ2-7 and V is TRBV28, with a possible D match to TRBD1 (6 bases). Germline V CDR1 and CDR2: MDHEN, SYDVKM. The CDR3 totals 14 residues. With 1 base removed from V and 6 bases from J, the gap between germline ends came to 13 bases. Written as DNA, the CDR3 is TGTGCCAGCAGTTTATACAGGGACGGCTGCGAGCAGTACTTC. It codes for CASSLYRDGCEQYF.

This clonotype came up a few times. The V and J genes are TRBV2 and TRBJ1-4; TRBD1 matches 11 bases. Trimming removed 6 bases from V and 7 bases from J; junction bases left unmatched: 4. Germline CDR1 SNHLY, CDR2 FYNNEI. This CDR3 is built from 14 residues. The CDR3 region is CASRDRGRSEKLFF. CDR3 nucleotides: TGTGCCAGCAGGGACAGGGGGCGGAGTGAAAAACTGTTTTTT.

This chain links TRBV28 with TRBJ1-3; D is undetermined. CDR1 is MDHEN and CDR2 is SYDVKM in the germline V gene. Trimming stripped 6 bases from V and 8 bases from J, with 11 bases between. The CDR3 runs 12 residues. The CDR3 DNA is TGTGCCAGCAGCTTAAGGGTAGACACCATATATTTT. It specifies CASSLRVDTIYF. The whole variable domain, filled in from reference TRBV28 and TRBJ1-3, reads DVKVTQSSRYLVKRTGEKVFLECVQDMDHENMFWYRQDPGLGLRLIYFSYDVKMKEKGDIPEGYSVSREKKERFSLILESASTNQTSMYLCASSLRVDTIYFGEGSWLTVV.

This clonotype appeared many times. This chain links TRBV16 with TRBJ2-5; D is undetermined. V lost 2 bases to trimming and J lost 0 bases, with 7 bases between them. The CDR3 runs to 14 residues. Per germline, CDR1 KGHSY and CDR2 FQNENV. CDR3 in amino acids: CASSQRVNQETQYF. The CDR3, as DNA: TGTGCCAGCAGCCAACGGGTTAACCAAGAGACCCAGTACTTC.

In this sample, this clonotype turned up a few times. The V call is TRBV27, the J call TRBJ1-5; D remains unclear. From germline, CDR1 is MNHEY and CDR2 SMNVEV (reference sequence). The CDR3 runs to 13 residues. Between the trimmed V and J ends, which lost 2 bases and 7 bases, there was a span of 9 bases. The CDR3 loop reads CASSLREGQPQHF. The CDR3 coding sequence is TGTGCCAGCAGTTTAAGAGAGGGACAGCCCCAGCATTTT.

In this sample, this clonotype turned up many times. The rearrangement uses TRBV20-1 and TRBJ1-5; D possibly corresponds to TRBD1 (5 bases). V was clipped by 5 bases and J by 2 bases, with 10 bases between them. The germline CDR1 and CDR2 sequences are DFQATT and SNEGSKA (reference sequence). The CDR3 consists of 13 residues. The CDR3: CSAVRDRNQPQHF. CDR3 bases: TGCAGTGCTGTCCGGGACCGCAATCAGCCCCAGCATTTT.

This clonotype was detected ten times or more. This CDR3 is CSARSGTFLHF. CDR3 DNA: TGCAGTGCTAGAAGTGGGACGTTCCTCCACTTT. V usage is TRBV20-1 and J usage is TRBJ1-6; maybe TRBD1 (5 bases). The CDR3 is made up of 11 amino acids. The germline V gene encodes CDR1 DFQATT and CDR2 SNEGSKA (reference sequence). The V end lost 2 bases, the J end lost 15 bases, and 11 bases lay between the germline ends.

V and J are TRBV7-2 and TRBJ2-1; D uncertain. V was clipped by 1 base and J by 2 bases, with 3 bases between them. This CDR3 has 13 residues. Germline-derived CDR1 and CDR2 are SGHTA and FQGNSA. Written as DNA, the CDR3 is TGTGCCAGCAGCTTAGGTACCTACAATGAGCAGTTCTTC. Protein product: CASSLGTYNEQFF.

This chain links TRBV10-2 with TRBJ1-1; a weak D match, TRBD1 (5 bases). V was clipped by 0 bases and J by 6 bases, with 17 bases between them. The CDR3 contains 16 residues. CDR1 and CDR2 (germline): WSHSY, SAAADI. The CDR3 DNA sequence: TGCGCCAGCAGTGAGTCCGACCGGGAGTTGGGGGCTGAAGCTTTCTTT. It specifies CASSESDRELGAEAFF.

In regard to this clonotype: A read error may be the cause here, since a much bigger clone is one base away. The rearrangement uses TRBV6-1 and TRBJ1-2; D unclear. Germline lookup yields CDR1 MNHNS and CDR2 SASEGT. This CDR3 is 13 amino acids long. The CDR3 DNA reads as TGTGCCAGCAGAACCACCTTAAACTATGGCTGCACCTTC. It is translated as CASRTTLNYGCTF.

The chain has TRBV9 and TRBJ2-3; TRBD2 matches at 15 bases. The V gene end was trimmed by 5 bases and the J gene end by 3 bases; junction bases not matched to a gene: 7. Per the germline V gene, CDR1 is SGDLS and CDR2 is YYNGEE. The CDR3 has 17 residues. CDR3 DNA sequence: TGTGCCAGCAGTGGAACAGGACTAGCGGGGGGGACAGATACGCAGTATTTT. Its translation: CASSGTGLAGGTDTQYF.

A note on this clonotype: A much larger clonotype is one base distant, so this may be a read error. Lacking the conserved final phenylalanine or tryptophan, this CDR3 likely reflects a read error. The chain links TRBV3-1 to TRBJ1-6, with 7 positions matching TRBD1. Germline V gives CDR1 LGHDT, CDR2 YNNKEL (reference sequence). V was clipped by 4 bases and J by 9 bases; unmatched bases: 6. The CDR3 runs 14 residues. The CDR3 loop is CASSLRQGGSPLHL. In nucleotides, the CDR3 is TGTGCCAGCAGCCTTCGACAGGGCGGTTCACCCCTCCACCTT.

The chain combines TRBV29-1 with TRBJ1-1; tentative D call: TRBD1 (6 bases). The CDR3 totals 15 residues. Germline V CDR1 and CDR2: SQVTM, ANQGSEA. Trimming removed 5 bases at V and 1 base at J, with 17 bases between. The CDR3 DNA sequence: TGCAGCGTTCGTTTGTCTCGCAGGGGGAACACTGAAGCTTTCTTT. Translated, it gives CSVRLSRRGNTEAFF.

In its sample, this clonotype was seen many times. The chain links TRBV7-2 to TRBJ2-3; possibly TRBD1 for D (5 bases). Germline CDR1 SGHTA, CDR2 FQGNSA. Trimming shortened V by 5 bases and J by 2 bases, and 11 bases separated the two germline ends. The CDR3 is 14 amino acids. The CDR3 DNA sequence: TGTGCCAGCAGCACCCGACAGACCACAGATACGCAGTATTTT. It yields the protein CASSTRQTTDTQYF. Looking up the rest from reference TRBV7-2 and TRBJ2-3 gives the full variable domain: GAGVSQSPSNKVTEKGKDVELRCDPISGHTALYWYRQSLGQGLEFLIYFQGNSAPDKSGLPSDRFSAERTGGSVSTLTIQRTQQEDSAVYLCASSTRQTTDTQYFGPGTRLTVL.